This TCR beta chain was found in a study of blood T cell repertoires in COVID-19. Across the whole study: The samples span acute and convalescent COVID-19 from the United States, Italy and Spain. The analysed material was cDNA or gDNA that came from T cells, B-cell-depleted T cells, or PBMCs.

Trimming stripped 5 bases from V and 7 bases from J, with 8 bases between. Germline V lookup: CDR1 SGHAT, CDR2 FQNNGV. The CDR3 totals 12 residues. How the authors handled the data: Counts of nucleated cells, estimated from reference gene primer amplification, were obtained. Only in-frame clones appear in the TCRdb table, and some are missing; sequencing was by immunoSEQ multiplex PCR. The V and J calls and clone size were taken over from that table, and D and trimming were inferred from the DNA. The sample holds about 73,000 clones, 89% seen once. The sample taken for sequencing was peripheral blood. The source of this sequence is a man of 80 years or more with acute or convalescent COVID-19. V is TRBV11-2 and J is TRBJ2-2, with D tentatively TRBD2 (5 bases). The CDR3 region has the DNA TGTGCCAGCAGCCCGGGGTACGGGGAGCTGTTTTTT. This codes for CASSPGYGELFF.